This section outlines one TCR beta chain sequence together with its context. CDR3 length: 15 residues. These data originate in a study of blood T cells in healthy people across ages. For the second PCR, which ran for 7 to 11 cycles, a sample-barcoded 5' primer and a J-beta primer mix were used. Via MiXCR, TCRdb re-called the 5' RACE reads, giving one row per CDR3 protein. In the table there are roughly 1,300,000 distinct CDR3 sequences, around 59% of which are singletons. The rearrangement joins TRBV21-1 to TRBJ2-4. TRBV21-1 is listed as a pseudogene. Sequenced material: blood. The TCR was taken from a man aged 18 to 35 in good health. The chain's CDR3 is CASSLGKGDKNIQYF. The CDR3 bases are TGTGCCAGCAGCTTAGGAAAAGGCGACAAAAACATTCAGTACTTC.